These 19 T cell receptor beta chains originate from one sample sequenced in a study of prognosis after radiotherapy for stage I lung cancer. Template was genomic DNA; TCR beta CDR3 amplified in two multiplex PCR rounds. For every TRBV and TRBJ gene, a specific primer was used in first-round PCR. TCRdb called the multiplex PCR reads again in MiXCR, with one record for every CDR3 protein. The sample lists 30,000 or so distinct CDR3 sequences; 35% to 45% were seen once. Sequencing used PBMCs, obtained before or after stereotactic body radiation therapy (not recorded which). These receptors all stem from a donor over 45 with non-small cell lung cancer.

The chain couples TRBV6-1 to TRBJ2-2, with 7 bases lining up with TRBD1. Germline CDR1 and CDR2: MNHNS and SASEGT. V shed 6 bases, J shed 3 bases, and the junction held 1 base outside the gene matches. The length of the CDR3 is 13 residues. CDR3 residues: CASSGTDTGELFF. The CDR3 DNA follows: TGTGCCAGCAGCGGGACAGACACCGGGGAGCTGTTTTTT.

This clonotype has ten or more counts. V is TRBV25-1 and J is TRBJ2-6, with D tentatively TRBD1 (6 bases). The germline V gene has CDR1 MGHDK and CDR2 SYGVNS. Trimming took 2 bases from V and 0 from J, leaving 20 bases between them. The CDR3 is made up of 20 amino acids. CDR3 DNA: TGTGCCAGCAGTGAAGCTTTATCGGACAGCCTGAGCTCTGGGGCCAACGTCCTGACTTTC. Translating it yields CASSEALSDSLSSGANVLTF.

J is TRBJ2-7 and V is TRBV6-1; 9 bases line up with TRBD2. The CDR3 is 13 residues long. V shed 7 bases and J 3 bases; nucleotides not matched to a gene: 4. CDR1 is MNHNS and CDR2 is SASEGT in the germline V gene. CDR3 in amino acids: CASNGGGVYEQYF. CDR3 nucleotides: TGTGCCAGCAATGGCGGGGGGGTCTACGAGCAGTACTTC.

This clonotype has at least ten counts. This chain joins TRBV6-1 and TRBJ2-3; 8 bases line up with TRBD2. CDR1 and CDR2 from the germline V gene are MNHNS and SASEGT. V lost 2 bases and J lost 4; bases outside the gene matches: 8. This CDR3 is built from 16 residues. The CDR3 sequence is CASSELAGGGADTQYF. CDR3 nucleotide sequence: TGTGCCAGCAGTGAACTCGCGGGGGGTGGAGCAGATACGCAGTATTTT.

This clonotype was counted many times. This CDR3 reads CASRQRRDNPEAFF. The DNA of the CDR3 is TGTGCCAGCCGACAACGCCGGGACAATCCTGAAGCTTTCTTT. The chain links TRBV6-1 to TRBJ1-1; perhaps TRBD1 as D (6 bases). Deletions cut 8 bases from V and 6 bases from J, with 19 bases between. In germline, CDR1 is MNHNS, CDR2 SASEGT. This CDR3 contains 14 residues.

This rearrangement joins TRBV6-2 or TRBV6-3 to TRBJ2-3, with 13 bases fitting TRBD2. The germline gives CDR1 MNHEY, CDR2 SVGEGT. The CDR3 totals 17 residues. The V and J ends lost 3 bases and 7 bases, in that order; junction bases with no gene match: 10. As DNA, the CDR3 is TGTGCCAGCAGTTATGGCGGAACGGGACTAGCGGGGCATACGCAGTATTTT. It codes for CASSYGGTGLAGHTQYF.

The chain uses TRBV6-1 and TRBJ1-6; the D is unclear. From germline, CDR1 is MNHNS and CDR2 SASEGT. CDR3 length equals 13 residues. V was clipped by 7 bases and J by 5 bases, with 9 bases between them. The CDR3 DNA reads TGTGCCAGCACCTGGATGGATAATTCACCCCTCCACTTT. Its translation is CASTWMDNSPLHF.

The table lists this clonotype with many counts. This chain connects TRBV20-1 to TRBJ1-2; D gene unclear. V lost 7 bases and J lost 4, with 10 bases in between. Germline CDR1 is DFQATT and CDR2 is SNEGSKA (reference sequence). This CDR3 is built from 11 residues. CDR3 coding DNA: TGCAGTGTCCCCCCCCGCTATGGCTACACCTTC. Its protein product is CSVPPRYGYTF.

On this clonotype: With a far larger clone one base away, a read error is the likely cause. V is TRBV6-4 and J is TRBJ2-2; D tentatively fits TRBD1 or TRBD2 (6 bases each). This CDR3 is 18 amino acids long. The V gene lost 6 bases and the J gene lost 0 bases, with 20 bases spanning the gap. The V gene's germline CDR1 is MRHNA and CDR2 SNTAGT. The CDR3 DNA reads as TGTGCCAGCAGACGGAGGGGGAGATTTAATGCGAACACCGGGGAGCTGTTTTTT. Amino acids: CASRRRGRFNANTGELFF.

As for this clonotype: This sequence is one base from a far larger clone and is likely a read error. The V gene is TRBV6-5, the J gene TRBJ1-5, with D possibly matching TRBD1 (5 bases). This CDR3 comprises 14 residues. Germline CDR1 is MNHEY and CDR2 is SVGAGI. This CDR3 reads CATSTGPGGQPKHF. DNA for the CDR3: TGTGCCACAAGTACAGGACCTGGGGGTCAGCCCAAGCATTTT.

As concerns this clonotype: A far more abundant clone sits one base away, making this likely a read error. The chain is built from TRBV6-5 and TRBJ1-2, with 10 bases aligning to TRBD1. The CDR3 has 15 residues. Germline V gene lookup returns CDR1 MNHEY and CDR2 SVGAGI. The CDR3 sequence: CVSSPRDRGNYGYTF. DNA for the CDR3: TGTGTCAGCAGCCCAAGGGACAGGGGAAACTATGGCTACACCTTC.

This clonotype is medium-sized within its sample. V and J are TRBV28 and TRBJ2-7; the match to TRBD1 covers 12 bases. The V gene's germline CDR1 is MDHEN and CDR2 SYDVKM. V was clipped by 4 bases and J by 6 bases; unmatched bases: 7. This CDR3 contains 15 residues. The CDR3 DNA is TGTGCCAGCAGTTCCCTGGGACAGGGGGCGCGCGAGCAGTACTTC. The encoded protein is CASSSLGQGAREQYF.

This clonotype was seen at least ten times. The chain employs TRBV6-5 and TRBJ1-6; 9 nucleotides align to TRBD1. Germline V gives CDR1 MNHEY, CDR2 SVGAGI. This CDR3 has 16 residues. Trimming cost V 2 bases and J 9 bases; bases outside gene matches: 8. The CDR3: CASSYGGQGPFSPLHF. In DNA, the CDR3 is TGTGCCAGCAGTTACGGGGGACAGGGTCCCTTTTCACCCCTCCACTTT.

The sample holds many counts of this clonotype. J is TRBJ2-3 and V is TRBV5-6; 8 bases are a match to TRBD2. This CDR3 contains 15 residues. Germline CDR1 reads SGHDT; CDR2 reads YYEEEE. V dropped 2 bases and J dropped 5; count of bases not matched to a gene: 7. CDR3 loop: CASSFIAGFEDTQYF. The CDR3 DNA sequence: TGTGCCAGCAGCTTTATAGCGGGATTCGAAGATACGCAGTATTTT.

This clonotype was observed many times. The chain is built from TRBV2 and TRBJ2-7, with D maybe TRBD2 (5 bases). The germline CDR1 and CDR2 sequences are SNHLY and FYNNEI. The CDR3 runs 12 residues. Between the trimmed V and J ends, which lost 5 bases and 3 bases, there was a span of 8 bases. In DNA, the CDR3 is TGTGCCAGCAGTCTTGAGGGCTACGAGCAGTACTTC. Protein: CASSLEGYEQYF.

This chain connects TRBV6-1 to TRBJ1-2, with D possibly being TRBD1 (5 bases). Germline V gene data show CDR1 as MNHNS and CDR2 as SASEGT. V was trimmed by 3 bases and J by 3 bases, leaving 14 bases between them. This CDR3 has 15 residues. In DNA, the CDR3 is TGTGCCAGCAGTGAGGGCCGGGGGGTGGACTATGGCTACACCTTC. Translated: CASSEGRGVDYGYTF.

This clonotype was observed many times. CDR3 sequence (DNA): TGTGCCTGGAATCAGGGAGCCCTCTCTGGGGCCAACGTCCTGACTTTC. Protein product: CAWNQGALSGANVLTF. The rearrangement joins TRBV30 to TRBJ2-6; D is possibly TRBD1 or TRBD2 (5 bases each). This CDR3 comprises 16 residues. The V end was cut by 4 bases, the J end by 0 bases, with 13 bases between. The V gene's germline CDR1 is GTSNPN and CDR2 SVGIG (reference sequence).

This clonotype was counted ten times or more. The V and J genes are TRBV20-1 and TRBJ1-1; D gene unclear. The CDR3 has 16 amino acids. V was shortened by 0 bases and J by 1 base, with 15 bases between the two germline ends. Germline CDR1 reads DFQATT; CDR2 reads SNEGSKA (reference sequence). CDR3 residues: CSARDQLKQTNTEAFF. For the CDR3, the DNA is TGCAGTGCTAGAGATCAATTGAAACAGACGAACACTGAAGCTTTCTTT.

This clonotype was seen once. The rearrangement joins TRBV7-9 to TRBJ1-2, with D tentatively TRBD1 (6 bases). The germline V gene has CDR1 SEHNR and CDR2 FQNEAQ (reference sequence). This CDR3 has 13 residues. V was shortened by 2 bases and J by 4 bases, with 8 bases between the two germline ends. Written as DNA, the CDR3 is TGTGCCAGCAGCTTAAGGGGGGTCTATGGCTACACCTTC. The encoded protein is CASSLRGVYGYTF.